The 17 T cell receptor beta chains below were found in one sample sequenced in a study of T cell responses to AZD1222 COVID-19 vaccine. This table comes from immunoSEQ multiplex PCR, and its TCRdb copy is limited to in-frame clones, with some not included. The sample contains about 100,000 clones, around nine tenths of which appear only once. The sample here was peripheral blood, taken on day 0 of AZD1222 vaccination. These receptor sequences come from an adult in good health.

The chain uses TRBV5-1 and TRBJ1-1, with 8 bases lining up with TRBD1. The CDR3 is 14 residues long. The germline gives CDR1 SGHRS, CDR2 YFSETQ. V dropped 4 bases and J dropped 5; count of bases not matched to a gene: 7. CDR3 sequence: CASSIQGEDTEAFF. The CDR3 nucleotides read TGCGCCAGCAGCATACAGGGGGAGGATACTGAAGCTTTCTTT.

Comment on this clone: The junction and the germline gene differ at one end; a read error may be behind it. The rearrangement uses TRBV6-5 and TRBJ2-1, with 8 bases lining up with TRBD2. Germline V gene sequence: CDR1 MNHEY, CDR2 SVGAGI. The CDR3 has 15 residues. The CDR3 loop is CASSDSGLANNEQFF. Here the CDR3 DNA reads TGTGCCAGCAGTGACTCCGGACTAGCCAACAATGAGCAGTTCTTC.

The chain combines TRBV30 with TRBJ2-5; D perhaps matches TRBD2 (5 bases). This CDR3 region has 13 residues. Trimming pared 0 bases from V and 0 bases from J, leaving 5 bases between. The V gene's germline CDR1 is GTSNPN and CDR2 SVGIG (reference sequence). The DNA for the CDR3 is TGTGCCTGGAGTGTACTAGACCAAGAGACCCAGTACTTC. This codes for CAWSVLDQETQYF.

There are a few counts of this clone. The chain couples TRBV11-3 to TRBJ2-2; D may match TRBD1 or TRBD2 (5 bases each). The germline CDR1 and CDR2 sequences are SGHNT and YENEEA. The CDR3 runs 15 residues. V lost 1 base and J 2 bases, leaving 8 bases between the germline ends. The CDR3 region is CASSLAGPNTGELFF. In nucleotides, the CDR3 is TGTGCCAGCAGCTTAGCGGGACCAAACACCGGGGAGCTGTTTTTT. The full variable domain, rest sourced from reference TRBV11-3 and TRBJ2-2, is EAGVVQSPRYKIIEKKQPVAFWCNPISGHNTLYWYLQNLGQGPELLIRYENEEAVDDSQLPKDRFSAERLKGVDSTLKIQPAELGDSAVYLCASSLAGPNTGELFFGEGSRLTVL.

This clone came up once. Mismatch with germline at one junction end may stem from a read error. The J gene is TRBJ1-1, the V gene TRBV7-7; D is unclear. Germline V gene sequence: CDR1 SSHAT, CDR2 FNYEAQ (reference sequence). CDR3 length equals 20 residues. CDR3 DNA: TGTGCTAGCAGCCCCCCCCAAGGCCGAATTAGGCAACCAGTACGGACTGAAGCTTTCTTT. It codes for CASSPPQGRIRQPVRTEAFF.

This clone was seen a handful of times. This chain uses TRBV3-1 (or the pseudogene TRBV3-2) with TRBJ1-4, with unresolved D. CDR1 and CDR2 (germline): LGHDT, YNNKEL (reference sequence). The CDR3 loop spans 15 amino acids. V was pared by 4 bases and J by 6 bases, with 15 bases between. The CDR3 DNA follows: TGTGCCAGCAGCCCTCTAAGGACGGTGCATGAAAAACTGTTTTTT. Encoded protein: CASSPLRTVHEKLFF.

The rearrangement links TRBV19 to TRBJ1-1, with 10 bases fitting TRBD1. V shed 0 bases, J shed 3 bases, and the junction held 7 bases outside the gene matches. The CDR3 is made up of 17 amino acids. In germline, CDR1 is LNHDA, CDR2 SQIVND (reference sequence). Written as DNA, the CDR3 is TGTGCCAGTAGTATAGAACCGGGACAGGGGCTGGACACTGAAGCTTTCTTT. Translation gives CASSIEPGQGLDTEAFF. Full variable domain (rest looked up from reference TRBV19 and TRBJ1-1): DGGITQSPKYLFRKEGQNVTLSCEQNLNHDAMYWYRQDPGQGLRLIYYSQIVNDFQKGDIAEGYSVSREKKESFPLTVTSAQKNPTAFYLCASSIEPGQGLDTEAFFGQGTRLTVV.

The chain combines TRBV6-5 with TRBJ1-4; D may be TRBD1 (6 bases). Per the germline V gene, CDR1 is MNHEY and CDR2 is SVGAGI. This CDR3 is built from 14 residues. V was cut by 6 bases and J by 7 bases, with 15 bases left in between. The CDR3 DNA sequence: TGTGCCAGCAGCTCACAGGGAGGGGTTGAAAAACTGTTTTTT. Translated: CASSSQGGVEKLFF.

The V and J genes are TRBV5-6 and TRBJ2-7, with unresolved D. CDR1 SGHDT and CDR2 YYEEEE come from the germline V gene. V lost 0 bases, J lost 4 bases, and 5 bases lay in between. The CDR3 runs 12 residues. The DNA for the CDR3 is TGTGCCAGCAGCTTGGGACAATACGAGCAGTACTTC. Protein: CASSLGQYEQYF. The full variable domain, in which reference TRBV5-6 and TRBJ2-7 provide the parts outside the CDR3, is DAGVTQSPTHLIKTRGQQVTLRCSPKSGHDTVSWYQQALGQGPQFIFQYYEEEERQRGNFPDRFSGHQFPNYSSELNVNALLLGDSALYLCASSLGQYEQYFGPGTRLTVT.

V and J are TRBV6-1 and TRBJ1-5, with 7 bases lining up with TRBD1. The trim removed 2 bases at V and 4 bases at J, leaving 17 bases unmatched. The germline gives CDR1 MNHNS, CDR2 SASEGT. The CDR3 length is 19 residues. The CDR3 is CASSETFVGGRFRNQPQHF. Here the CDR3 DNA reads TGTGCCAGCAGTGAAACTTTTGTAGGGGGCCGGTTTAGGAATCAGCCCCAGCATTTT.

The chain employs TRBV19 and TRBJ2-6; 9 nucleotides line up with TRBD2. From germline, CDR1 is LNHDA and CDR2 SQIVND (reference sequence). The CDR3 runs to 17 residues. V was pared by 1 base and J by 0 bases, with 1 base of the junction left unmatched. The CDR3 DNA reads TGTGCCAGTAGTATAGGTAGCGGGAGCTCTGGGGCCAACGTCCTGACTTTC. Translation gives CASSIGSGSSGANVLTF. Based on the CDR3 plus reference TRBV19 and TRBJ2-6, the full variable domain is DGGITQSPKYLFRKEGQNVTLSCEQNLNHDAMYWYRQDPGQGLRLIYYSQIVNDFQKGDIAEGYSVSREKKESFPLTVTSAQKNPTAFYLCASSIGSGSSGANVLTFGAGSRLTVL.

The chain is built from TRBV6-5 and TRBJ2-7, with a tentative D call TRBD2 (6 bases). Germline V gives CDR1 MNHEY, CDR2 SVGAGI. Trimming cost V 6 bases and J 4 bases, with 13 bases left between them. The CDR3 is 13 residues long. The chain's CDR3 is CASRSQAGYEQYF. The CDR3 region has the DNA TGTGCCAGCAGGAGCCAAGCGGGTTACGAGCAGTACTTC.

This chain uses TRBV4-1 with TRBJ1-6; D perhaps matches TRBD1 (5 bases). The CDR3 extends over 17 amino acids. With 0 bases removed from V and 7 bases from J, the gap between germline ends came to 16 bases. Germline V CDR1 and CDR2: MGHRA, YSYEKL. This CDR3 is CASSQEGGYGENSPLHF. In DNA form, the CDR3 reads TGCGCCAGCAGCCAAGAGGGGGGGTACGGTGAGAATTCACCCCTCCACTTT.

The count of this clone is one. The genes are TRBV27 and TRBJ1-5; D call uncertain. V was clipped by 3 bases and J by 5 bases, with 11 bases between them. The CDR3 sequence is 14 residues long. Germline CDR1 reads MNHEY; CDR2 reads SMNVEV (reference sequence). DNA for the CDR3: TGTGCCAGCAGTTTGAAGAGTTGGGATCAGCCCCAGCATTTT. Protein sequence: CASSLKSWDQPQHF.

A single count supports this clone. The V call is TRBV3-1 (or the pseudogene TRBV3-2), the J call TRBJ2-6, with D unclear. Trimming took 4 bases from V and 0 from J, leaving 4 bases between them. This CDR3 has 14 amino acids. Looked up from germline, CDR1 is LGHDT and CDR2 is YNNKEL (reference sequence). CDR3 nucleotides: TGTGCCAGCAGCCCCCCCTCTGGGGCCAACGTCCTGACTTTC. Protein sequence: CASSPPSGANVLTF.

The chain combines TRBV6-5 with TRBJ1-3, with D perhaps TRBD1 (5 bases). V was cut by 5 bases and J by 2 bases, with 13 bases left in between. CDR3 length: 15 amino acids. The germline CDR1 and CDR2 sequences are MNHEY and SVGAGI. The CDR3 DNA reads TGTGCCAGCAGTCGGGCCAGGGAGACTGGAAACACCATATATTTT. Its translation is CASSRARETGNTIYF.

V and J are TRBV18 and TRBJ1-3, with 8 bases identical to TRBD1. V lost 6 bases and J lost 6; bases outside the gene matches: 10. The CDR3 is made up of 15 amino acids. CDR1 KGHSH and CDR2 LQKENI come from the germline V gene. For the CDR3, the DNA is TGTGCCAGCTCTTCCATGGGACAGGCGGTAAACACCATATATTTT. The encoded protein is CASSSMGQAVNTIYF. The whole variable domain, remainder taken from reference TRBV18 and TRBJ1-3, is NAGVMQNPRHLVRRRGQEARLRCSPMKGHSHVYWYRQLPEEGLKFMVYLQKENIIDESGMPKERFSAEFPKEGPSILRIQQVVRGDSAAYFCASSSMGQAVNTIYFGEGSWLTVV.